The source of this T cell receptor beta chain is a study of blood T cell repertoires in COVID-19. Background on the study: From T cells, B-cell-depleted T cells, or PBMCs came the material, which was cDNA or gDNA.

The CDR3 is made up of 14 amino acids. Trimming pared 3 bases from V and 4 bases from J, leaving 12 bases between. The V gene's germline CDR1 is LGHDT and CDR2 YNNKEL (reference sequence). TCRdb's table, derived via immunoSEQ multiplex PCR, lists solely in-frame clones and lacks some. Of 230,000 or so clones detected, approximately 83% appear once; the ten largest clones hold more than 3%. Points on this clone: Other nucleotide sequences from this sample produce the same CDR3.

The receptor was derived from a man aged 50-59 years who had recovered from COVID-19. The sample consisted of PBMCs or T cells enriched from blood (not recorded which). The chain combines TRBV3-1 (or the pseudogene TRBV3-2) with TRBJ2-5, with a possible D match to TRBD2 (7 bases). The CDR3 bases are TGTGCCAGCAGCCAGGGAAGGGGGGGAGAGACCCAGTACTTC. Encoded protein: CASSQGRGGETQYF.